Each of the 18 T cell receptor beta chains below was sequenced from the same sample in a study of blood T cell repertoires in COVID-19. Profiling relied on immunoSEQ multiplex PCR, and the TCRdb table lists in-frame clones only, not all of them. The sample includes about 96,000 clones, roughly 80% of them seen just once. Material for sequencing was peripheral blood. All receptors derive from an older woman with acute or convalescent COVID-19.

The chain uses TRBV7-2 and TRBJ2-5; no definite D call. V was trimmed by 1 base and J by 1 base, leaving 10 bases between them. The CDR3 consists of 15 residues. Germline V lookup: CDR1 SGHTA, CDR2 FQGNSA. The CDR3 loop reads CASSLGGTRQETQYF. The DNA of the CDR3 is TGTGCCAGCAGCTTAGGAGGTACACGCCAAGAGACCCAGTACTTC.

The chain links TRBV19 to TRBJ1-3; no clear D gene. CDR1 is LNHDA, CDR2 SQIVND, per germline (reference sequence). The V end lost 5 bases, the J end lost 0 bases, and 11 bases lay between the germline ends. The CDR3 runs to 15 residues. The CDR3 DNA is TGTGCCAGTAGTTCCTTAAGCCGCTCTGGAAACACCATATATTTT. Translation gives CASSSLSRSGNTIYF.

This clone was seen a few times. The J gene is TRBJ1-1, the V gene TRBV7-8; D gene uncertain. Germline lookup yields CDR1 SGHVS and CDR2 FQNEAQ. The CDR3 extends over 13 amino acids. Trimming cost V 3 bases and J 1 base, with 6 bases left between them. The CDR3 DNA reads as TGTGCCAGCAGCTTGAACACGAACACTGAAGCTTTCTTT. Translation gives CASSLNTNTEAFF.

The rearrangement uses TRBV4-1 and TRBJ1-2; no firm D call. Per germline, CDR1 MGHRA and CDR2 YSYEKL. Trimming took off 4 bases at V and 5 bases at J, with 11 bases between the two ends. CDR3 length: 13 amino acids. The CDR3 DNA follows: TGCGCCAGCAGCCCGGGCCGGGAATATGGCTACACCTTC. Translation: CASSPGREYGYTF.

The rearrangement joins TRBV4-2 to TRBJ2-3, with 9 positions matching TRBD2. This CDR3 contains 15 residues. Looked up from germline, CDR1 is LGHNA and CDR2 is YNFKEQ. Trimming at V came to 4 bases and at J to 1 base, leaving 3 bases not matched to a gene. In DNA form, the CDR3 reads TGTGCCAGCAGCCTGACTAGCGGTCGCACAGATACGCAGTATTTT. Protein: CASSLTSGRTDTQYF.

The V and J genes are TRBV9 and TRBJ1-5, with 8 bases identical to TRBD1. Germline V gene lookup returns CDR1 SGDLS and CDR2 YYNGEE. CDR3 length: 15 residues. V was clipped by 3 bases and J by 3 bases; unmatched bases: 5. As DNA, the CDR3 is TGTGCCAGCAGCGGACAGGGGTCCCCCAATCAGCCCCAGCATTTT. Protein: CASSGQGSPNQPQHF.

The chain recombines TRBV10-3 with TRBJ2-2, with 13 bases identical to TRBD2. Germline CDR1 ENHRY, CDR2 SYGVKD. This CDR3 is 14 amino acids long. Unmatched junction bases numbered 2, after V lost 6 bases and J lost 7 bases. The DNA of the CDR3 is TGTGCCATCAGGACTAGCGGGGGGAACGGGGAGCTGTTTTTT. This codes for CAIRTSGGNGELFF.

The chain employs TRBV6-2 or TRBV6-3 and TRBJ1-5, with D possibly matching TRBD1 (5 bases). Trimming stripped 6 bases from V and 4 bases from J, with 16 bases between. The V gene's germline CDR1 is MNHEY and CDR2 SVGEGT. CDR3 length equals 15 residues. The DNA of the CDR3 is TGTGCCAGCAGCCTCGGGAGGGGTTGGAATCAGCCCCAGCATTTT. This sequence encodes CASSLGRGWNQPQHF.

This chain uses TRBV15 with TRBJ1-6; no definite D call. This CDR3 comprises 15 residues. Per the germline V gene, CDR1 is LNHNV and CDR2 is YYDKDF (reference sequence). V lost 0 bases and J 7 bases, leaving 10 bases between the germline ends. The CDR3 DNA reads TGTGCCACCAGCAGAGATTCACTCGGGAATTCACCCCTCCACTTT. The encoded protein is CATSRDSLGNSPLHF. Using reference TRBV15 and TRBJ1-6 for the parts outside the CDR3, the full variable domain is DAMVIQNPRYQVTQFGKPVTLSCSQTLNHNVMYWYQQKSSQAPKLLFHYYDKDFNNEADTPDNFQSRRPNTSFCFLDIRSPGLGDTAMYLCATSRDSLGNSPLHFGNGTRLTVT.

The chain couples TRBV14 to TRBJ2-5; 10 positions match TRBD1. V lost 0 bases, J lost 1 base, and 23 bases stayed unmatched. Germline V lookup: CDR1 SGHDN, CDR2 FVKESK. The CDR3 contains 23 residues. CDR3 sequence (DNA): TGTGCCAGCAGCCAAGATGTTCATTTGGATCCCGGGACAGGGGACCATATCCAAGAGACCCAGTACTTC. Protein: CASSQDVHLDPGTGDHIQETQYF.

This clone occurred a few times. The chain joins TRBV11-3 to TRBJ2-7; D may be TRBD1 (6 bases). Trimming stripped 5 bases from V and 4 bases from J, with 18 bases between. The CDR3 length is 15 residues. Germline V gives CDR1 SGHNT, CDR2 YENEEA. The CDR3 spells CASSRQWQGRYEQYF. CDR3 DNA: TGTGCCAGCAGCCGGCAATGGCAGGGGAGATACGAGCAGTACTTC.

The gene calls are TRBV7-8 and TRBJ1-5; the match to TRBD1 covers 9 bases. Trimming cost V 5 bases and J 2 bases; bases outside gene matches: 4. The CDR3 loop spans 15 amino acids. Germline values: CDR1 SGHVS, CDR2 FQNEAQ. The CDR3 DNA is TGTGCCAGCAGCCCCGACAGGGGGGGCAATCAGCCCCAGCATTTT. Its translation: CASSPDRGGNQPQHF.

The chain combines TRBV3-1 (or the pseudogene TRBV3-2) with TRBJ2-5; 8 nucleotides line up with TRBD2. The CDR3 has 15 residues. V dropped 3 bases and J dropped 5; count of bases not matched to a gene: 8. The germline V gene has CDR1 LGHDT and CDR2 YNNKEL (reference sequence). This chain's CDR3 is CASSHLAGGRETQYF. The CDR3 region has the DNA TGTGCCAGCAGCCATCTTGCGGGGGGTCGGGAGACCCAGTACTTC.

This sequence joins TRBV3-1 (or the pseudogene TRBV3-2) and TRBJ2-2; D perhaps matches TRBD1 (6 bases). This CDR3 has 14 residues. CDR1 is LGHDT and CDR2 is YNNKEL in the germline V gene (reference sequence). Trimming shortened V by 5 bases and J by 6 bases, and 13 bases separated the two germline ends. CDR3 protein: CASSGDRTAGELFF. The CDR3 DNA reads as TGTGCCAGCAGCGGAGACAGGACGGCCGGGGAGCTGTTTTTT.

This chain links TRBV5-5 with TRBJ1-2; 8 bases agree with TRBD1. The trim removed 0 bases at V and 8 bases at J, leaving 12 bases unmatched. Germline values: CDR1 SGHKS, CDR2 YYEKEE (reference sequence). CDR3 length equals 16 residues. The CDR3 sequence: CASSLASGQGARGYTF. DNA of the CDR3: TGTGCCAGCAGCTTGGCATCAGGGCAGGGGGCGAGGGGCTACACCTTC.

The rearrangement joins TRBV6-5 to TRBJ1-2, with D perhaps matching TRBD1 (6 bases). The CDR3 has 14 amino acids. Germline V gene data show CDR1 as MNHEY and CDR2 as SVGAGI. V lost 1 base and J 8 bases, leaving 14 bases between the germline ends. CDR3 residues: CASSYYGTTSGYTF. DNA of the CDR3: TGTGCCAGCAGTTACTATGGGACAACCTCAGGCTACACCTTC.

CDR3 in amino acids: CASRHTGSNQPQHF. CDR3 DNA sequence: TGTGCCAGTAGGCACACAGGAAGCAATCAGCCCCAGCATTTT. V gene TRBV19 combines with J gene TRBJ1-5; tentatively, D is TRBD1 (5 bases). With 6 bases removed from V and 1 base from J, the gap between germline ends came to 10 bases. The CDR3 totals 14 residues. CDR1 and CDR2 from the germline V gene are LNHDA and SQIVND (reference sequence).

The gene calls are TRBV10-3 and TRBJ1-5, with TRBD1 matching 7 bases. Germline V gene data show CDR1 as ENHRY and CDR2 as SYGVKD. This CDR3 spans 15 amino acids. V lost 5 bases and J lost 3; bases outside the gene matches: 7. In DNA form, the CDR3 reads TGTGCCATCAGTCAGACAGGGAGCGACAATCAGCCCCAGCATTTT. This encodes CAISQTGSDNQPQHF.